This T cell receptor (beta chain) was profiled in a study of T cells after yellow fever vaccination. TCRdb called the 5' RACE reads again in MiXCR, with one record for every CDR3 protein. Among about 320,000 distinct CDR3 sequences, approximately 7% were seen once, and the ten largest hold roughly a sixth. This CDR3 has 14 residues. Germline CDR1 and CDR2: DFQATT and SNEGSKA (reference sequence). With 2 bases clipped from V and 3 bases from J, the junction kept 3 bases outside the gene matches. This clonotype was observed at least ten times. The TCR originated in a man in his late teens or twenties who received the YFV17D yellow fever vaccine. The chain combines TRBV20-1 with TRBJ2-1, with TRBD1 identical over 8 bases. The sample consisted of PBMCs, taken around 45 days after the first yellow fever vaccination. The CDR3 sequence is CSARQGALYNEQFF. The CDR3 DNA follows: TGCAGTGCTAGACAGGGGGCTCTCTACAATGAGCAGTTCTTC.